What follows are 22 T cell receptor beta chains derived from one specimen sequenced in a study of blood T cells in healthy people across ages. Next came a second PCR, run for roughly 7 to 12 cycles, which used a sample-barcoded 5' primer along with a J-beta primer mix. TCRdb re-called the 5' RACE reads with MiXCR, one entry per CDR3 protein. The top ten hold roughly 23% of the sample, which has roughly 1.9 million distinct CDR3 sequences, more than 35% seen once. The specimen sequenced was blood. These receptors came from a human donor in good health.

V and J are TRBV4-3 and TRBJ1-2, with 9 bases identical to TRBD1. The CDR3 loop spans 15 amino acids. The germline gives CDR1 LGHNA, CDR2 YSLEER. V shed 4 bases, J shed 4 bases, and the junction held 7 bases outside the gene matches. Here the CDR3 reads CASSPRGQGTYGYTF. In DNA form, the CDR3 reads TGCGCCAGCAGCCCTCGAGGACAGGGGACCTATGGCTACACCTTC.

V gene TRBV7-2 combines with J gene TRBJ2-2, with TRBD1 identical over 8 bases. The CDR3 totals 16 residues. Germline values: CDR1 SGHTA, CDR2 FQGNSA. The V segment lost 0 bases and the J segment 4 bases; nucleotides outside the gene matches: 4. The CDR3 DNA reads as TGTGCCAGCAGCTTAGCGGCAGGGGGCTCCACCGGGGAGCTGTTTTTT. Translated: CASSLAAGGSTGELFF.

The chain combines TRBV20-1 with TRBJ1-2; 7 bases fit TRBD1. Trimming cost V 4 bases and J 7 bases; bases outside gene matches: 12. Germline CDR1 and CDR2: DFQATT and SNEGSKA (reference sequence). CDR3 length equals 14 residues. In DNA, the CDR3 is TGCAGTGCTACCCTGCCACGACAGGGCGGTGGCTACACCTTC. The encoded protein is CSATLPRQGGGYTF.

In nucleotides, the CDR3 is TGTGCCAGCAGCTTAGGCTCCGACGCTGAAGCTTTCTTT. The encoded protein is CASSLGSDAEAFF. This rearrangement joins TRBV7-2 to TRBJ1-1; D ambiguous. The CDR3 length is 13 residues. Looked up from germline, CDR1 is SGHTA and CDR2 is FQGNSA. V was pared by 1 base and J by 6 bases, with 9 bases between.

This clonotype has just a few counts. CDR3 region: CASSQESGNQETQYF. The CDR3 nucleotides read TGTGCCAGCAGCCAAGAGTCTGGGAACCAAGAGACCCAGTACTTC. The chain is built from TRBV4-2 and TRBJ2-5; D not resolved. The CDR3 covers 15 residues. V lost 0 bases to trimming and J lost 0 bases, with 8 bases between them. The germline V gene has CDR1 LGHNA and CDR2 YNFKEQ.

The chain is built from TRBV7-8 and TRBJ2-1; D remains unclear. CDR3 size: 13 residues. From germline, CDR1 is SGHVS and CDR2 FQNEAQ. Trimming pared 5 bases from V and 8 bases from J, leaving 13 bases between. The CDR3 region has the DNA TGTGCCAGCAGCCCTATGACATCCGATGAGCAGTTCTTC. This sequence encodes CASSPMTSDEQFF.

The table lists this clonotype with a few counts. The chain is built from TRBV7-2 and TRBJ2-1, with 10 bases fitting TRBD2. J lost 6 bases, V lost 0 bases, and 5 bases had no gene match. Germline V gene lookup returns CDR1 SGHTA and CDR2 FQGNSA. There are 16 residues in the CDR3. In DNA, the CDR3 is TGTGCCAGCAGCTTAGCTTATAGCGGGGGGTTCAATGAGCAGTTCTTC. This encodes CASSLAYSGGFNEQFF.

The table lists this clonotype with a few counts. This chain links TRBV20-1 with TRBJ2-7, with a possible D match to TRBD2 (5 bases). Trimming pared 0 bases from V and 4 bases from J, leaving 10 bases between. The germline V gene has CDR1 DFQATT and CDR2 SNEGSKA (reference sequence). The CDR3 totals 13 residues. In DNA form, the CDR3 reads TGCAGTGCTAGAGATTCGGGGTTATACGAGCAGTACTTC. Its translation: CSARDSGLYEQYF.

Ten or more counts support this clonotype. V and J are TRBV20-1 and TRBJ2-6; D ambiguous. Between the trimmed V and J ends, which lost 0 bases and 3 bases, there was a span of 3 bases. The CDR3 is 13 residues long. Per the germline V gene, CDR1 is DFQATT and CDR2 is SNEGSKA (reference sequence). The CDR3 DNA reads TGCAGTGCTAGAGACGATGGGGCCAACGTCCTGACTTTC. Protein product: CSARDDGANVLTF.

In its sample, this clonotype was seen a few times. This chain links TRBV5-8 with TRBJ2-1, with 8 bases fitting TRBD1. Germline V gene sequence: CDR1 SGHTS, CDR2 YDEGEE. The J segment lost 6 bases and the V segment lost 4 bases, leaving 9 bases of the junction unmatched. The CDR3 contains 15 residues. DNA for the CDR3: TGTGCCAGCAGCCTAGGGACAGGATGGATCAATGAGCAGTTCTTC. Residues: CASSLGTGWINEQFF.

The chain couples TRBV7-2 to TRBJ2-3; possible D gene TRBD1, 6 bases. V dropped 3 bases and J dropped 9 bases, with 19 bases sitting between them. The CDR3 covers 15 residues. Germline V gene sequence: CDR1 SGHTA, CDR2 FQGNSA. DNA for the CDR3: TGTGCCAGCAGCTTTTCGGATAAAACAGGGTACACGCAGTATTTT. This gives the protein CASSFSDKTGYTQYF.

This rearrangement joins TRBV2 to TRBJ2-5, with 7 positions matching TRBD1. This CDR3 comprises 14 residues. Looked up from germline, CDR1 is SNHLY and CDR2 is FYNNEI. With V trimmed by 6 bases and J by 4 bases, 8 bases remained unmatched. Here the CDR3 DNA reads TGTGCCAGCAGGACAGGGTACTCGGGAGAGACCCAGTACTTC. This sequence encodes CASRTGYSGETQYF.

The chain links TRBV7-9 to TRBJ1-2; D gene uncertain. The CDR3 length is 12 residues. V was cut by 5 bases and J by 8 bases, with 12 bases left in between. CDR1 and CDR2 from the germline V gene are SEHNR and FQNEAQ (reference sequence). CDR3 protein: CASSEIEAGYTF. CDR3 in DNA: TGTGCCAGCAGCGAGATAGAAGCCGGCTACACCTTC.

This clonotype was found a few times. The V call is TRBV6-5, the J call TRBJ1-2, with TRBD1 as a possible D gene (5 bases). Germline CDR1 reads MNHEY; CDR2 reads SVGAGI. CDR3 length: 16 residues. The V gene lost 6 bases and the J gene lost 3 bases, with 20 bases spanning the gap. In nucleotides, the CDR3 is TGTGCCAGCAGGGGGGGACGGCCCGGGGATGACTATGGCTACACCTTC. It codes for CASRGGRPGDDYGYTF.

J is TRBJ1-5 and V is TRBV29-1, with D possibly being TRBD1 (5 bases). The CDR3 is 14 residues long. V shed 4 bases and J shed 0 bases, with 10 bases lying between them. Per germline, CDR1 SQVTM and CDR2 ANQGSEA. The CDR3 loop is CSVGGDYSNQPQHF. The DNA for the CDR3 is TGCAGCGTTGGGGGGGACTATAGCAATCAGCCCCAGCATTTT.

The DNA of the CDR3 is TGTGCCACCAGCAGTATTACCGGGACAGTAGACTACGAGCAGTACTTC. The encoded protein is CATSSITGTVDYEQYF. The rearrangement uses TRBV15 and TRBJ2-7, with TRBD1 identical over 7 bases. The CDR3 has 16 residues. V dropped 3 bases and J dropped 3; count of bases not matched to a gene: 11. Germline V gives CDR1 LNHNV, CDR2 YYDKDF (reference sequence). Based on the CDR3 plus reference TRBV15 and TRBJ2-7, the full variable domain is DAMVIQNPRYQVTQFGKPVTLSCSQTLNHNVMYWYQQKSSQAPKLLFHYYDKDFNNEADTPDNFQSRRPNTSFCFLDIRSPGLGDTAMYLCATSSITGTVDYEQYFGPGTRLTVT.

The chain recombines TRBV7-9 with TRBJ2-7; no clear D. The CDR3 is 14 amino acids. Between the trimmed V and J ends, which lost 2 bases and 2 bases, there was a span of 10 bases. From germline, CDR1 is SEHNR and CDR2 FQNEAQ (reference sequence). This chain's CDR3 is CASSLPMPPYEQYF. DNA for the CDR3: TGTGCCAGCAGCTTACCCATGCCTCCCTACGAGCAGTACTTC.

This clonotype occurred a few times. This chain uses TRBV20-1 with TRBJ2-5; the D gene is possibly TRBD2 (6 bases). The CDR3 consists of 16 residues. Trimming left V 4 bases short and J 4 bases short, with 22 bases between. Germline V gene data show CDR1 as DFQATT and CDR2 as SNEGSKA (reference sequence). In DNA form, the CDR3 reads TGCAGTGCTATTCCCGCGGATACGGGGGTGCGAGAGACCCAGTACTTC. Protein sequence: CSAIPADTGVRETQYF.

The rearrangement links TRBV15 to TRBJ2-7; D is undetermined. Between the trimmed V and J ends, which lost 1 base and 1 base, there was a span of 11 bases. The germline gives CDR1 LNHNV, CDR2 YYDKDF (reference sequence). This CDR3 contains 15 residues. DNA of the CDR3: TGTGCCACCAGCAGAGTGGGTCAGGAGTCCTACGAGCAGTACTTC. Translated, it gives CATSRVGQESYEQYF.

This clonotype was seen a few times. CDR3 sequence (DNA): TGCAGTGCTCCCTCTAGCGGGGGCACAGATACGCAGTATTTT. Its translation: CSAPSSGGTDTQYF. J is TRBJ2-3 and V is TRBV20-1; TRBD2 aligns across 9 bases. The CDR3 spans 14 residues. Germline values: CDR1 DFQATT, CDR2 SNEGSKA (reference sequence). The ends lost 5 bases at V and 1 base at J; junction bases unmatched: 4.

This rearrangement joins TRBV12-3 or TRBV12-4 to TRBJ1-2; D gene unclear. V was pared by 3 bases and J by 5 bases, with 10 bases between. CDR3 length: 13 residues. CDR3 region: CASSFQIPYGYTF. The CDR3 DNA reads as TGTGCCAGCAGTTTTCAGATCCCATATGGCTACACCTTC.

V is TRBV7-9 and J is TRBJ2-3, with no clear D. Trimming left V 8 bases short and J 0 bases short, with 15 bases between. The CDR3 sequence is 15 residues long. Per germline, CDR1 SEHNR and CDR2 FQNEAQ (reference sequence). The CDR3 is CASDDVEISTDTQYF. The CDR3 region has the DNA TGTGCCAGCGACGATGTGGAGATTAGCACAGATACGCAGTATTTT.